This T cell receptor (beta chain) was obtained from a study of response to subunit inactivated influenza vaccine. Whole-study results and caveats: The authors proposed limited new T cell recruitment per seasonal influenza vaccination.

TCRdb reanalysed the RT-PCR reads using MiXCR and keeps one entry per CDR3 protein. The sample has more than 400,000 distinct CDR3 sequences; 7.2% are singletons. The CDR3 has 12 residues. Germline-derived CDR1 and CDR2 are SNHLY and FYNNEI. Trimming shortened V by 5 bases and J by 10 bases, and 12 bases separated the two germline ends. This clonotype has at least ten counts. The antigen remains unidentified. The sequencing here drew on PBMCs from blood, taken around 2 years after vaccination. This receptor was identified in a man between 50 and 75 years old who received an inactivated influenza vaccine. The chain couples TRBV2 to TRBJ2-1; D may be TRBD2 (6 bases). This CDR3 is CASSKLAREQFF. CDR3 sequence (DNA): TGTGCCAGCAGTAAACTAGCCAGGGAGCAGTTCTTC. The whole variable domain, remainder taken from reference TRBV2 and TRBJ2-1, is EPEVTQTPSHQVTQMGQEVILRCVPISNHLYFYWYRQILGQKVEFLVSFYNNEISEKSEIFDDQFSVERPDGSNFTLKIRSTKLEDSAMYFCASSKLAREQFFGPGTRLTVL.